Presented here are 27 T cell receptor beta chains from one specimen sequenced in a study of T-cell reconstitution after alpha-beta-depleted transplantation in children. Researchers prepared the TCRbeta library using unique molecular identifiers, the study reports. TCRdb reprocessed the PCR reads via MiXCR and lists one record per CDR3 protein. The table shows about 180,000 distinct CDR3 sequences, with around 10% occurring only once. Here the sequenced sample was PBMCs, taken before TCRalphabeta/CD19-depleted stem cell transplant. Receptor source: a boy aged 2-15 years with acute myeloid leukemia, due to receive a stem cell transplant.

The table lists this clonotype with many counts. The chain links TRBV20-1 to TRBJ1-2; the D gene is possibly TRBD1 (5 bases). V lost 6 bases and J lost 4, with 15 bases in between. The CDR3 sequence is 13 residues long. CDR1 is DFQATT, CDR2 SNEGSKA, per germline (reference sequence). CDR3 sequence (DNA): TGCAGTGCGCCCAGATCGGGGGGCTATGGCTACACCTTC. This gives the protein CSAPRSGGYGYTF.

This clonotype was seen ten or more times. This chain links TRBV7-9 with TRBJ2-3; tentatively, D is TRBD2 (6 bases). The CDR3 has 14 residues. The germline CDR1 and CDR2 sequences are SEHNR and FQNEAQ (reference sequence). Trimming removed 10 bases from V and 4 bases from J, with 18 bases in between. In DNA form, the CDR3 reads TGTGCCACCAGGTCCCCGCGGGGCCCAGATACGCAGTATTTT. Translation gives CATRSPRGPDTQYF. The variable domain in full, completed from reference TRBV7-9 and TRBJ2-3, reads DTGVSQNPRHKITKRGQNVTFRCDPISEHNRLYWYRQTLGQGPEFLTYFQNEAQLEKSRLLSDRFSAERPKGSFSTLEIQRTEQGDSAMYLCATRSPRGPDTQYFGPGTRLTVL.

This clonotype was seen ten or more times. This chain joins TRBV5-5 and TRBJ1-1; D is uncertain. V was pared by 4 bases and J by 1 base, with 8 bases between. The CDR3 sequence is 13 residues long. Germline loops: CDR1 SGHKS, CDR2 YYEKEE (reference sequence). The CDR3 DNA sequence: TGTGCCAGCAGCCACCCCTCGAACACTGAAGCTTTCTTT. It translates to CASSHPSNTEAFF. The full variable domain, with the rest looked up from reference TRBV5-5 and TRBJ1-1, is DAGVTQSPTHLIKTRGQQVTLRCSPISGHKSVSWYQQVLGQGPQFIFQYYEKEERGRGNFPDRFSARQFPNYSSELNVNALLLGDSALYLCASSHPSNTEAFFGQGTRLTVV.

The genes are TRBV30 and TRBJ1-6; unclear D gene. V was clipped by 3 bases and J by 9 bases, with 6 bases between them. CDR1 GTSNPN and CDR2 SVGIG come from the germline V gene (reference sequence). The CDR3 runs 11 residues. As DNA, the CDR3 is TGTGCCTGGAGGGCTGCTTCACCCCTCCACTTT. Translation: CAWRAASPLHF.

This clonotype was recorded at least ten times. The rearrangement joins TRBV11-2 to TRBJ1-6; D perhaps matches TRBD1 (5 bases). The CDR3 is 15 residues long. The V gene lost 3 bases and the J gene lost 7 bases, with 13 bases spanning the gap. Germline values: CDR1 SGHAT, CDR2 FQNNGV. The CDR3 loop is CASSLVGQMNSPLHF. The CDR3 DNA reads as TGTGCCAGCAGCTTGGTGGGGCAGATGAATTCACCCCTCCACTTT.

This clonotype has a count of ten or more. The chain employs TRBV5-1 and TRBJ1-1, with unresolved D. The CDR3 spans 15 residues. Trimming cost V 3 bases and J 3 bases, with 15 bases left between them. CDR1 is SGHRS, CDR2 YFSETQ, per germline. The CDR3 spells CASSSELARDTEAFF. CDR3 DNA: TGCGCCAGCAGCTCCGAATTGGCTAGGGACACTGAAGCTTTCTTT.

This clonotype showed up many times. The chain has TRBV20-1 and TRBJ2-3; D is possibly TRBD2 (5 bases). Germline V gene lookup returns CDR1 DFQATT and CDR2 SNEGSKA (reference sequence). Trimming cost V 3 bases and J 5 bases, with 9 bases left between them. This CDR3 region has 12 residues. The CDR3 spells CSASLGRDTQYF. The CDR3 nucleotides read TGCAGTGCTAGTCTAGGGAGAGATACGCAGTATTTT.

This clonotype has a count of ten or more. The V call is TRBV4-1, the J call TRBJ1-2, with 7 bases that match TRBD1. In germline, CDR1 is MGHRA, CDR2 YSYEKL. V trimming: 1 base; J trimming: 4 bases; junction bases outside the gene matches: 9. The CDR3 loop spans 16 amino acids. DNA of the CDR3: TGCGCCAGCAGCCAAGGGGACAGCAGGGACTTCTATGGCTACACCTTC. It yields the protein CASSQGDSRDFYGYTF.

Many counts were recorded for this clonotype. The chain is built from TRBV5-6 and TRBJ2-3; 10 nucleotides line up with TRBD2. Germline CDR1 is SGHDT and CDR2 is YYEEEE. Trimming took 5 bases from V and 0 from J; bases not matched to a gene: 6. The CDR3 is 16 residues long. The chain's CDR3 is CASRQRLAGSTDTQYF. The CDR3 region has the DNA TGTGCCAGCAGACAACGACTAGCGGGTAGCACAGATACGCAGTATTTT.

This clonotype was recorded at least ten times. V is TRBV10-3 and J is TRBJ2-7; the match to TRBD2 covers 14 bases. Germline V gene lookup returns CDR1 ENHRY and CDR2 SYGVKD. V gave up 6 bases and J gave up 6 bases; unmatched junction bases: 13. The CDR3 has 17 amino acids. CDR3 sequence: CAISPGTGLAGVSEQYF. The CDR3 DNA is TGTGCCATCAGCCCAGGAACGGGACTAGCGGGAGTCTCCGAGCAGTACTTC.

At least ten counts were recorded for this clonotype. The rearrangement joins TRBV10-2 to TRBJ2-3; weak D call: TRBD2 (6 bases). Germline loops: CDR1 WSHSY, CDR2 SAAADI. V lost 6 bases and J 2 bases, leaving 18 bases between the germline ends. This CDR3 has 16 residues. CDR3 sequence reads: CASRNPLAVVTDTQYF. CDR3 nucleotides: TGCGCCAGCAGGAATCCACTAGCAGTCGTCACAGATACGCAGTATTTT.

Turning to this clonotype: This may be a read error: a much more frequent sequence differs by one nucleotide. This chain joins TRBV20-1 and TRBJ1-2, with TRBD1 matching 8 bases. Trimming removed 4 bases from V and 1 base from J; junction bases left unmatched: 5. This CDR3 is built from 14 residues. The germline gives CDR1 DFQATT, CDR2 SNEGSKA (reference sequence). The CDR3 here is CSAIQTGVNYGYTF. In DNA form, the CDR3 reads TGCAGTGCTATACAGACAGGGGTTAACTATGGCTACACCTTC.

Ten or more counts support this clonotype. The chain has TRBV4-2 and TRBJ2-1; the D gene is possibly TRBD2 (7 bases). CDR3 size: 12 residues. Germline V gives CDR1 LGHNA, CDR2 YNFKEQ. Trimming left V 4 bases short and J 8 bases short, with 9 bases between. CDR3 in amino acids: CASSLGGDEQFF. In DNA, the CDR3 is TGTGCCAGCAGCCTAGGGGGGGATGAGCAGTTCTTC.

The table lists this clonotype with many counts. V gene TRBV4-1 combines with J gene TRBJ1-2; 10 nucleotides agree with TRBD1. CDR1 and CDR2 (germline): MGHRA, YSYEKL. The CDR3 extends over 16 amino acids. V dropped 0 bases and J dropped 8; count of bases not matched to a gene: 9. The CDR3 coding sequence is TGCGCCAGCAGCCAAGATGAGACAGGGGGCCGTCTGGGCTACACCTTC. This encodes CASSQDETGGRLGYTF.

This clonotype showed up many times. CDR3 in amino acids: CSASDSRGLGNQPQHF. The CDR3 DNA sequence: TGCAGTGCCTCGGACAGCCGAGGGTTAGGCAATCAGCCCCAGCATTTT. The rearrangement uses TRBV20-1 and TRBJ1-5; tentatively, D is TRBD1 (6 bases). The length of the CDR3 is 16 residues. The V gene's germline CDR1 is DFQATT and CDR2 SNEGSKA (reference sequence). V was trimmed by 6 bases and J by 2 bases, leaving 20 bases between them.

The table lists this clonotype with many counts. The CDR3: CASSPPSGHTDTQYF. The CDR3 region has the DNA TGTGCCAGCAGTCCCCCCTCGGGACACACAGATACGCAGTATTTT. The rearrangement joins TRBV28 to TRBJ2-3; D possibly corresponds to TRBD1 (6 bases). CDR1 and CDR2 (germline): MDHEN, SYDVKM. CDR3 length: 15 amino acids. Trimming shortened V by 5 bases and J by 2 bases, and 14 bases separated the two germline ends.

This clonotype has a count of ten or more. This sequence joins TRBV11-3 and TRBJ2-1; D remains ambiguous. The CDR3 runs to 17 residues. The V and J ends lost 0 bases and 6 bases respectively, with 18 bases between them. Germline-derived CDR1 and CDR2 are SGHNT and YENEEA. This CDR3 reads CASSLDRGPSTANEQFF. The DNA for the CDR3 is TGTGCCAGCAGCTTAGACCGAGGCCCCTCTACCGCCAATGAGCAGTTCTTC. Supplemented by reference TRBV11-3 and TRBJ2-1, the full variable domain reads EAGVVQSPRYKIIEKKQPVAFWCNPISGHNTLYWYLQNLGQGPELLIRYENEEAVDDSQLPKDRFSAERLKGVDSTLKIQPAELGDSAVYLCASSLDRGPSTANEQFFGPGTRLTVL.

This clonotype was observed at least ten times. The V and J genes are TRBV27 and TRBJ1-5; 7 bases fit TRBD1. Germline V gene data show CDR1 as MNHEY and CDR2 as SMNVEV (reference sequence). CDR3 length equals 13 residues. V dropped 10 bases and J dropped 3; count of bases not matched to a gene: 6. In DNA form, the CDR3 reads TGTGCCATGGGGACAGCTTCCAATCAGCCCCAGCATTTT. It specifies CAMGTASNQPQHF.

This clonotype was seen at least ten times. The chain has TRBV2 and TRBJ1-4; unclear D gene. Per germline, CDR1 SNHLY and CDR2 FYNNEI. The CDR3 totals 16 residues. Trimming left V 6 bases short and J 6 bases short, with 20 bases between. Written as DNA, the CDR3 is TGTGCCAGCAGCGAATATACAAGCGATTCTTATGAAAAACTGTTTTTT. Translated, it gives CASSEYTSDSYEKLFF.

V is TRBV7-9 and J is TRBJ2-7; unclear D gene. V gave up 3 bases and J gave up 1 base, with 16 bases separating them. This CDR3 spans 16 amino acids. Germline assignment: CDR1 SEHNR and CDR2 FQNEAQ (reference sequence). CDR3 residues: CASSFRALRQSYEQYV. The CDR3 DNA follows: TGTGCCAGCAGCTTTCGCGCCCTGCGGCAGTCCTACGAGCAGTACGTC.

This clonotype was seen repeatedly, ten times or more. The gene calls are TRBV4-1 and TRBJ2-1, with TRBD2 identical over 10 bases. In germline, CDR1 is MGHRA, CDR2 YSYEKL. The V segment lost 0 bases and the J segment 5 bases; nucleotides outside the gene matches: 13. The CDR3 length is 19 residues. Here the CDR3 DNA reads TGCGCCAGCAGCCAAGACAGTAGCGGGAGGTATTTTGAGGACAATGAGCAGTTCTTC. It codes for CASSQDSSGRYFEDNEQFF.

Worth noting for this clonotype: A much more abundant neighbour one base away suggests this may be a read error. The V gene is TRBV12-3 or TRBV12-4, the J gene TRBJ1-2, with D perhaps matching TRBD1 (5 bases). This CDR3 spans 13 amino acids. CDR3 loop: CAISLAPGSGYTF. The CDR3 nucleotides are TGTGCCATCAGTTTAGCGCCAGGGTCAGGCTACACCTTC.

This clonotype was seen at least ten times. V usage is TRBV12-3 or TRBV12-4 and J usage is TRBJ2-5, with D possibly matching TRBD2 (6 bases). The length of the CDR3 is 16 residues. V was cut by 3 bases and J by 1 base, with 15 bases left in between. The CDR3 loop is CASSFGVAVAQETQYF. CDR3 nucleotide sequence: TGTGCCAGCAGTTTTGGTGTAGCGGTAGCCCAAGAGACCCAGTACTTC.

This clonotype was seen at least ten times. V gene TRBV3-1 combines with J gene TRBJ2-1; 11 positions agree with TRBD2. The CDR3 runs 16 residues. Germline CDR1 reads LGHDT; CDR2 reads YNNKEL (reference sequence). The V gene end was trimmed by 5 bases and the J gene end by 7 bases; junction bases not matched to a gene: 10. The CDR3 loop is CASSTSSGGWKNEQFF. CDR3 DNA sequence: TGTGCCAGCAGCACCTCTAGCGGGGGGTGGAAAAATGAGCAGTTCTTC.

This rearrangement joins TRBV19 to TRBJ2-2; D is ambiguous. Per the germline V gene, CDR1 is LNHDA and CDR2 is SQIVND (reference sequence). This CDR3 is 12 amino acids long. Trimming left V 10 bases short and J 6 bases short, with 12 bases between. DNA for the CDR3: TGTGCCACTGAGATGGGTTCCGGGGAGCTGTTTTTT. It codes for CATEMGSGELFF.

This clonotype came up a few times. The J gene is TRBJ2-1, the V gene TRBV4-1; D uncertain. The V and J ends lost 1 base and 5 bases respectively, with 18 bases between them. The CDR3 length is 17 residues. Germline V gene lookup returns CDR1 MGHRA and CDR2 YSYEKL. The DNA for the CDR3 is TGCGCCAGCAGCCAAGTTAGGTTGGGTAAGGTTAACAATGAGCAGTTCTTC. Amino acids: CASSQVRLGKVNNEQFF.

J is TRBJ2-4 and V is TRBV15; no reliable D call. This CDR3 spans 14 amino acids. Germline lookup yields CDR1 LNHNV and CDR2 YYDKDF (reference sequence). V lost 0 bases to trimming and J lost 7 bases, with 10 bases between them. CDR3 sequence: CATSRDRSLNIQYF. The CDR3 nucleotides are TGTGCCACCAGCAGAGATCGTTCCCTGAACATTCAGTACTTC.